Given below is one T cell receptor beta chain in context. This table comes from immunoSEQ multiplex PCR, and its TCRdb copy is limited to in-frame clones, with some not included. Here the sample spans roughly 590,000 clones, roughly 95% being singletons. The sample belongs to a study of shared clonotypes between healthy human individuals. In the naive CD8 group, cells lacked CD45RO and were positively selected for CCR7, so terminally differentiated effector memory CD45RA+ cells were left out. This sequence was found in a woman between 25 and 40 years old in good health. The material sequenced was naive CD8+ T cells sorted from blood.

CDR3 sequence reads: CASSQEWGSISSYNEQFF. CDR3 sequence (DNA): TGTGCCAGCAGCCAAGAGTGGGGGAGTATAAGCTCCTACAATGAGCAGTTCTTC. The chain uses TRBV14 and TRBJ2-1; possibly TRBD1 or TRBD2 for D (5 bases each). Deletions cut 0 bases from V and 0 bases from J, with 15 bases between. Germline V gene lookup returns CDR1 SGHDN and CDR2 FVKESK. The CDR3 has 18 residues.